Here is one TCR beta chain with its context. As yet, its antigen is unknown. This sample was taken from a study of CXCR3-negative and CXCR3-positive naive CD8 T cells. Whole-study results and caveats: CXCR3-negative naive cells had less hydrophobic TRB CDR3s than did CXCR3-positive naive cells. Whereas both naive subsets had comparably high diversity, memory CD8+ cells had much lower diversity.

The CDR3 is 16 amino acids. Germline CDR1 is SGHAT and CDR2 is FQNNGV. Naive CD8+ T cells had a CD45RO-CCR7+CD27+CD95- phenotype. Carrying UMI labels, the TRB cDNA libraries were prepared through 5' RACE. TCRdb re-called the 5' RACE reads; every CDR3 protein appears as one record, without DNA. Across roughly 110,000 distinct CDR3 sequences, the top ten clones capture 0.35% to 0.4% of the sample. The sequencing sample was made of naive CXCR3+ CD8+ T cells from blood. Noted subset: CD45RO-CCR7+CD27+CD95- naive CD8+ T cells expressing CXCR3 (TNR3+). The rearrangement links TRBV11-2 to TRBJ1-1. The sequence derives from a human donor in good health. Some clones in this sample may be carry-over from other donors' samples. CDR3 region: CASSSTHSGENTEAFF. Variable domain in full (rest from reference TRBV11-2 and TRBJ1-1): EAGVAQSPRYKIIEKRQSVAFWCNPISGHATLYWYQQILGQGPKLLIQFQNNGVVDDSQLPKDRFSAERLKGVDSTLKIQPAKLEDSAVYLCASSSTHSGENTEAFFGQGTRLTVV.